This T cell receptor (beta chain) was sequenced in a study of T cells expressing NK-cell markers. In the study overall: TCR beta repertoires came from sorted CD3+CD56+NKG2C+, CD3+CD56+NKG2C- and CD3+CD56-NKG2C+ T cells. Study-level points and caveats: Top CD8+ clonotypes included the dominant CD3+CD56+NKG2C+ clonotypes in roughly six donors.

This CDR3 is built from 15 residues. Germline V gene sequence: CDR1 SGHAT, CDR2 FQNNGV. Template switching by 5'RACE with UMIs generated the TCR beta cDNA. TCRdb reanalyzed the 5' RACE reads and collapses them to one entry per CDR3 protein, without DNA. The sample has some 150,000 distinct CDR3 sequences, and its top ten clones hold roughly 12%. Concerning this clonotype: Its antigen remains unidentified.

The TCR originated in a man aged 18 to 29 in good health. Sequencing used blood T cells: a sorted CD56 or NKG2C T cell subset, CD4+ or CD8+ T cells, or bulk PBMC T cells (not recorded which). The V gene is TRBV11-2, the J gene TRBJ2-1; TCRdb lists TRBD2, though no DNA is available to test this call. The CDR3 sequence: CASSPREFGRNEQFF. The full variable domain, completed using reference TRBV11-2 and TRBJ2-1, is EAGVAQSPRYKIIEKRQSVAFWCNPISGHATLYWYQQILGQGPKLLIQFQNNGVVDDSQLPKDRFSAERLKGVDSTLKIQPAKLEDSAVYLCASSPREFGRNEQFFGPGTRLTVL.